Shown below are 9 T cell receptor beta chains from a single sample sequenced in a study of blood T cell repertoires in COVID-19. Measured with immunoSEQ multiplex PCR; TCRdb has only the in-frame clones, and not every one. Seen here are approximately 390,000 clones, approximately 86% observed once, and the top ten hold around 1.9%. What was sequenced was PBMCs or T cells enriched from blood (not recorded which). The source of these receptors is a woman aged 35 to 49 with acute COVID-19.

This clone was detected once. The chain links TRBV12-3 or TRBV12-4 to TRBJ2-7, with a weak D call TRBD1 (5 bases). V shed 5 bases and J shed 5 bases, with 10 bases lying between them. The CDR3 runs to 12 residues. This CDR3 reads CASSLADNEQYF. The CDR3 DNA follows: TGTGCCAGCAGTCTCGCGGACAACGAGCAGTACTTC.

The chain couples TRBV29-1 to TRBJ2-7, with 8 bases aligning to TRBD2. The CDR3 length is 14 residues. The V gene's germline CDR1 is SQVTM and CDR2 ANQGSEA. V gave up 4 bases and J gave up 1 base; unmatched junction bases: 6. CDR3 sequence: CSVVRGGPSYEQYF. CDR3 nucleotide sequence: TGCAGCGTTGTTCGGGGGGGACCTTCCTACGAGCAGTACTTC.

CDR3 in DNA: TGTGCCACCAGTGTGGCGGGAGGAGATACGCAGTATTTT. Its protein is CATSVAGGDTQYF. V and J are TRBV24-1 and TRBJ2-3, with TRBD2 matching over 8 bases. The CDR3 is made up of 13 amino acids. J gave up 5 bases and V 5 bases, and 2 bases lay outside the gene matches. CDR1 KGHDR and CDR2 SFDVKD come from the germline V gene.

The chain couples TRBV3-1 (or the pseudogene TRBV3-2) to TRBJ1-2; D is unclear. Trimming pared 5 bases from V and 2 bases from J, leaving 6 bases between. This CDR3 comprises 12 residues. Germline-derived CDR1 and CDR2 are LGHDT and YNNKEL (reference sequence). The DNA of the CDR3 is TGTGCCAGCAGCTACATAAACTATGGCTACACCTTC. Protein sequence: CASSYINYGYTF.

The chain carries TRBV14 and TRBJ1-1, with 7 bases that match TRBD1. Germline-derived CDR1 and CDR2 are SGHDN and FVKESK. Losses at the gene ends were 2 bases for V and 0 bases for J; bases not matched to a gene: 3. This CDR3 comprises 15 residues. CDR3 sequence reads: CASSQLGQMNTEAFF. The DNA of the CDR3 is TGTGCCAGCAGCCAACTGGGACAGATGAACACTGAAGCTTTCTTT.

About this clone itself: The same CDR3 is also encoded by other DNA sequences in this sample. The chain is built from TRBV12-3 or TRBV12-4 and TRBJ1-5; 8 bases line up with TRBD1. With V trimmed by 6 bases and J by 5 bases, 3 bases remained unmatched. The CDR3 is made up of 13 amino acids. CDR3 sequence reads: CASSLTGDQPQHF. The DNA for the CDR3 is TGTGCCAGCAGCTTGACAGGGGATCAGCCCCAGCATTTT.

The chain has TRBV9 and TRBJ1-6; D remains unclear. The CDR3 sequence is 14 residues long. The ends were cut back, 2 bases at V and 8 bases at J, with 11 bases in the middle. Germline lookup yields CDR1 SGDLS and CDR2 YYNGEE. This CDR3 is CASSVDGAYSPLHF. The CDR3 DNA reads as TGTGCCAGCAGCGTCGACGGAGCTTATTCACCCCTCCACTTT.

The chain combines TRBV7-9 with TRBJ1-2; the match to TRBD1 covers 10 bases. Per germline, CDR1 SEHNR and CDR2 FQNEAQ (reference sequence). The CDR3 is made up of 15 amino acids. V shed 7 bases and J 7 bases; nucleotides not matched to a gene: 12. For the CDR3, the DNA is TGTGCCAGCACCCTACCGGGACAGGGGTTAGGTGGCTACACCTTC. Residues: CASTLPGQGLGGYTF.

The gene calls are TRBV5-1 and TRBJ2-3, with D perhaps matching TRBD1 (6 bases). This CDR3 is 16 amino acids long. Germline V gene sequence: CDR1 SGHRS, CDR2 YFSETQ. Trimming stripped 0 bases from V and 0 bases from J, with 11 bases between. The CDR3 reads CASSLGGLTSTDTQYF. The CDR3 nucleotides are TGCGCCAGCAGCTTGGGGGGGCTCACTAGCACAGATACGCAGTATTTT.